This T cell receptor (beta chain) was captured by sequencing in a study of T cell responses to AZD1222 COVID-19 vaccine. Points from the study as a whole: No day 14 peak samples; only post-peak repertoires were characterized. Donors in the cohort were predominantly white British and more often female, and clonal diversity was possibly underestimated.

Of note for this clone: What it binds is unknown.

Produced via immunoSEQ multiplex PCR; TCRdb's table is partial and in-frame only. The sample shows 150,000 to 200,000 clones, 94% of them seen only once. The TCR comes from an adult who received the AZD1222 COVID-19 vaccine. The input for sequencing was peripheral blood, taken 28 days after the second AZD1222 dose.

CDR3 sequence reads: CATSSGRDGDTQYF. CDR3 sequence (DNA): TGTGCCACCAGTAGCGGAAGGGATGGGGATACGCAGTATTTT. J is TRBJ2-3 and V is TRBV7-9; TRBD2 is a possible D gene (6 bases). V was pared by 10 bases and J by 6 bases, with 20 bases between. The CDR3 contains 14 residues. CDR1 and CDR2 from the germline V gene are SEHNR and FQNEAQ (reference sequence).